This is a list of T cell receptor beta chains from one sample in a study of T-cell reconstitution after alpha-beta-depleted transplantation in children. One entry per CDR3 protein results from TCRdb running MiXCR on the PCR reads. The data show roughly 170,000 distinct CDR3 sequences, roughly 6.8% seen once. Sequencing used PBMCs from the stem cell graft donor, obtained from the stem cell graft. All receptors come from a human donor who donated a stem cell graft to a child with Wiskott-Aldrich syndrome. Both conserved end residues are part of each CDR3. The D gene is left open where the match is weak. The size of a clone is reported for some rows only, either as once, few or many, or as a class for expanded clones.

v_call	j_call	clone_size	d_call	cdr3_aa	cdr3_nt
TRBV24-1	TRBJ2-5	NA	NA	CATSDPAGVETQYF	TGTGCCACCAGTGACCCCGCGGGTGTGGAGACCCAGTACTTC
TRBV7-6	TRBJ2-1	many	NA	CASSLSRQYNEQFF	TGTGCCAGCAGCTTGAGTCGGCAGTACAATGAGCAGTTCTTC
TRBV6-5	TRBJ2-2	many	NA	CASSFSRQANTGELFF	TGTGCCAGCAGTTTCTCCCGACAGGCTAACACCGGGGAGCTGTTTTTT
TRBV4-3	TRBJ2-2	many	TRBD1	CASRFGTGNTGELFF	TGCGCCAGCAGATTTGGGACAGGGAACACCGGGGAGCTGTTTTTT
TRBV12-3/TRBV12-4	TRBJ1-1	few	NA	CASSPAALYTEAFF	TGTGCCAGCAGCCCCGCGGCGTTATACACTGAAGCTTTCTTT
TRBV12-3/TRBV12-4	TRBJ2-5	many	NA	CASSFGVLQETQYF	TGTGCCAGCAGTTTTGGGGTGCTACAAGAGACCCAGTACTTC
TRBV12-3/TRBV12-4	TRBJ1-5	many	NA	CASSSQWGNQPQHF	TGTGCCAGCAGTTCCCAGTGGGGCAATCAGCCCCAGCATTTT
TRBV7-2	TRBJ1-4	NA	NA	CASSLASRGNEKLFF	TGTGCCAGCAGCTTAGCTAGCAGGGGTAATGAAAAACTGTTTTTT
TRBV7-2	TRBJ2-3	NA	NA	CASSLVRISTDTQYF	TGTGCCAGCAGCTTAGTTCGTATAAGCACAGATACGCAGTATTTT
TRBV30	TRBJ1-2	NA	TRBD1	CAWSEGTGGFYGYTF	TGTGCCTGGAGTGAGGGGACAGGGGGCTTCTATGGCTACACCTTC
TRBV9	TRBJ2-1	many	TRBD2	CASSVTSGNEQFF	TGTGCCAGCAGCGTGACTAGCGGGAATGAGCAGTTCTTC
TRBV20-1	TRBJ2-7	few	NA	CSARDGLRQTKAYEQYF	TGCAGTGCTAGAGATGGGCTGCGCCAAACAAAAGCCTACGAGCAGTACTTC
TRBV27	TRBJ2-1	many	TRBD1	CASSLLGTASNEQFF	TGTGCCAGCAGTTTATTGGGGACAGCTTCCAATGAGCAGTTCTTC
TRBV29-1	TRBJ2-1	many	TRBD1	CSVVDRGIYNEQFF	TGCAGCGTCGTTGACAGGGGTATTTACAATGAGCAGTTCTTC
TRBV2	TRBJ2-2	many	NA	CASSKLSPGRIGELFF	TGTGCCAGCAGTAAGCTCTCTCCAGGGAGGATCGGGGAGCTGTTTTTT
TRBV5-1	TRBJ2-2	many	NA	CATQHGGKNTGELFF	TGCGCCACCCAGCACGGGGGAAAGAACACCGGGGAGCTGTTTTTT
TRBV19	TRBJ1-5	many	NA	CASSMPLRWGNQPQHF	TGTGCCAGTAGTATGCCCCTGAGATGGGGCAATCAGCCCCAGCATTTT
TRBV11-2	TRBJ2-5	few	TRBD1	CASSRPTGIGETQYF	TGTGCCAGCAGCCGCCCGACAGGGATTGGGGAGACCCAGTACTTC
TRBV18	TRBJ1-1	few	NA	CASSRQQGNTEAFF	TGTGCCAGCTCCCGGCAACAGGGGAACACTGAAGCTTTCTTT
TRBV6-5	TRBJ2-7	few	TRBD1	CASNQMTGGEQYF	TGTGCCAGCAATCAAATGACAGGGGGCGAGCAGTACTTC
TRBV12-3/TRBV12-4	TRBJ1-1	many	NA	CASRTNRERNTEAFF	TGTGCCAGCAGGACAAACAGGGAGCGGAACACTGAAGCTTTCTTT
TRBV7-2	TRBJ2-5	NA	NA	CASSFSGGWAETQYF	TGTGCCAGCAGCTTCAGCGGAGGGTGGGCGGAGACCCAGTACTTC
TRBV7-9	TRBJ2-1	few	TRBD2	CARSYGLAGPGQFF	TGTGCCCGCAGCTACGGGCTAGCGGGCCCTGGACAGTTCTTC
TRBV6-1	TRBJ2-2	NA	NA	CASRVQVAGELFF	TGTGCCAGCAGGGTCCAGGTGGCCGGGGAGCTGTTTTTT
TRBV5-1	TRBJ1-2	many	TRBD1	CASSSQGAYYGYTF	TGCGCCAGCAGCTCGCAGGGGGCTTACTATGGCTACACCTTC
TRBV18	TRBJ2-2	many	NA	CASSPQQGPNTGELFF	TGTGCCAGCTCACCTCAACAGGGACCGAACACCGGGGAGCTGTTTTTT
TRBV6-5	TRBJ1-6	many	TRBD1	CASSYSTGYNSPLHF	TGTGCCAGCAGTTACTCGACAGGGTACAATTCACCCCTCCACTTT
TRBV24-1	TRBJ1-5	many	TRBD1	CATSDVQGADQPQHF	TGTGCCACCAGTGACGTCCAGGGGGCCGATCAGCCCCAGCATTTT
TRBV5-1	TRBJ2-1	many	TRBD2	CASSLYLAGEGYEQFF	TGCGCCAGCAGCTTGTATTTAGCGGGAGAGGGATATGAGCAGTTCTTC
TRBV11-2	TRBJ2-3	many	TRBD2	CASSPDLGLADYSTDTQYF	TGTGCCAGCAGCCCCGATTTAGGACTAGCGGACTATAGCACAGATACGCAGTATTTT
TRBV7-2	TRBJ1-1	NA	NA	CASSYTRVPEAFF	TGTGCCAGCAGCTACACGAGGGTGCCTGAAGCTTTCTTT
TRBV24-1	TRBJ2-7	many	TRBD1	CATSAPDRMGSYEQYF	TGTGCCACCAGTGCACCGGACAGGATGGGCTCCTACGAGCAGTACTTC
TRBV6-1	TRBJ2-7	many	TRBD1	CASSSSGTGYYEQYF	TGTGCCAGCAGCTCATCCGGGACAGGATACTACGAGCAGTACTTC
TRBV27	TRBJ1-1	NA	NA	CASSRGSLMNTEAFF	TGTGCCAGCAGTAGAGGGTCCCTCATGAACACTGAAGCTTTCTTT
TRBV29-1	TRBJ2-1	many	NA	CSVNPSGDRYNEQFF	TGCAGCGTCAATCCATCAGGGGACCGATACAATGAGCAGTTCTTC
TRBV6-1	TRBJ1-1	many	TRBD1	CASSGRQGMNTEAFF	TGTGCCAGCAGTGGAAGACAGGGAATGAACACTGAAGCTTTCTTT
TRBV15	TRBJ1-5	many	NA	CATSLGFNQPQHF	TGTGCCACCAGTTTGGGGTTTAATCAGCCCCAGCATTTT
TRBV29-1	TRBJ2-5	many	NA	CSAAGITGETQYF	TGCAGCGCCGCAGGGATAACAGGAGAGACCCAGTACTTC
TRBV7-9	TRBJ2-5	few	TRBD2	CASSPQVAGEETQYF	TGTGCCAGCAGCCCCCAGGTGGCGGGGGAAGAGACCCAGTACTTC
TRBV12-3/TRBV12-4	TRBJ1-5	few	NA	CASSRSQVGRNQPQHF	TGTGCCAGCAGTAGATCACAGGTAGGGAGGAATCAGCCCCAGCATTTT
TRBV5-1	TRBJ2-3	NA	TRBD1	CASEKQGTGTDTQYF	TGCGCCAGCGAAAAACAAGGGACAGGCACAGATACGCAGTATTTT
TRBV6-2/TRBV6-3	TRBJ2-2	many	NA	CASSILAGNTGELFF	TGTGCCAGCAGTATCCTAGCAGGAAACACCGGGGAGCTGTTTTTT
TRBV12-3/TRBV12-4	TRBJ1-5	many	TRBD1	CASSLGTGLSQPQHF	TGTGCCAGCAGTTTAGGGACAGGGTTGAGTCAGCCCCAGCATTTT
TRBV6-5	TRBJ1-3	many	TRBD1	CASSTQSRGHGNTIYF	TGTGCCAGCAGTACTCAATCCAGGGGGCATGGAAACACCATATATTTT
TRBV2	TRBJ2-2	many	TRBD2	CASEGGLAGSGELFF	TGTGCCAGCGAGGGGGGACTAGCGGGATCCGGGGAGCTGTTTTTT
TRBV2	TRBJ2-1	few	NA	CAFCLGTWLRETYNEQFF	TGTGCCTTCTGTTTAGGAACGTGGTTGAGAGAGACCTACAATGAGCAGTTCTTC
TRBV7-9	TRBJ2-1	NA	NA	CASSRQIPSYNEQFF	TGTGCCAGCAGCCGACAGATTCCCAGCTACAATGAGCAGTTCTTC
TRBV14	TRBJ1-5	many	NA	CASSQVVRGPQHF	TGTGCCAGCAGCCAAGTCGTCAGGGGGCCCCAGCATTTT
TRBV25-1	TRBJ1-5	few	NA	CASSEYSGPQHF	TGTGCCAGCAGTGAATATTCAGGGCCCCAGCATTTT
TRBV18	TRBJ2-1	NA	TRBD2	CASKQGGLAYNEQFF	TGTGCCAGCAAGCAGGGCGGACTAGCCTACAATGAGCAGTTCTTC